The 27 T cell receptor beta chains in this list originate from one sample, sequenced in a study of OX40 agonist ivuxolimab in advanced cancers. Clones were sequenced by immunoSEQ multiplex PCR, and TCRdb holds only the in-frame ones, with some missing. The table has some 79,000 clones, over 75% seen once. Specimen: CD4+ or CD8+ T cells sorted from blood, collected in a trial of the OX40 agonist ivuxolimab. These TCRs come from an adult with an advanced solid tumor such as melanoma, head and neck, liver or kidney cancer.

This rearrangement joins TRBV27 to TRBJ2-2; D call uncertain. The CDR3 loop spans 13 amino acids. From germline, CDR1 is MNHEY and CDR2 SMNVEV (reference sequence). The V end was cut by 4 bases, the J end by 7 bases, with 10 bases between. Here the CDR3 DNA reads TGTGCCAGCAGTTCGGTTAGTTTCGGGGAGCTGTTTTTT. As protein: CASSSVSFGELFF.

This clone came up once. The rearrangement uses TRBV6-5 and TRBJ2-7, with TRBD2 as a possible D gene (6 bases). The CDR3 covers 15 residues. V shed 6 bases and J shed 1 base, with 16 bases lying between them. Germline values: CDR1 MNHEY, CDR2 SVGAGI. As DNA, the CDR3 is TGTGCCAGCAGACATGGGGGAGGTGGGTCCTACGAGCAGTACTTC. This translates into CASRHGGGGSYEQYF.

The V call is TRBV5-1, the J call TRBJ2-4; D may be TRBD2 (6 bases). CDR1 is SGHRS and CDR2 is YFSETQ in the germline V gene. Trimming removed 1 base from V and 9 bases from J, with 17 bases in between. The CDR3 is 15 residues long. In nucleotides, the CDR3 is TGCGCCAGCAGCTTGTTCGGGGCCGGGGGAAGCATTCAGTACTTC. Amino acid sequence: CASSLFGAGGSIQYF.

V gene TRBV11-3 combines with J gene TRBJ2-3, with 10 bases lining up with TRBD1. Germline V gives CDR1 SGHNT, CDR2 YENEEA. The junction had 5 bases not matched to a gene; V was cut back by 5 bases and J by 3 bases. This CDR3 has 15 residues. CDR3 residues: CASSPTGGWTDTQYF. The DNA for the CDR3 is TGTGCCAGCAGCCCGACAGGGGGCTGGACAGATACGCAGTATTTT.

This chain links TRBV7-3 with TRBJ2-3; 7 nucleotides line up with TRBD2. J lost 3 bases, V lost 1 base, and 4 bases had no gene match. The CDR3 sequence is 15 residues long. Germline V gives CDR1 SGHTA, CDR2 FQGTGA. CDR3 in DNA: TGTGCCAGCAGCTTAATGTCGCGGGAGACAGATACGCAGTATTTT. Translating it yields CASSLMSRETDTQYF.

The CDR3 bases are TGTGCCAGCAGGGGGTACTCCTACGAGCAGTACTTC. Its translation: CASRGYSYEQYF. The chain is built from TRBV6-5 and TRBJ2-7; D remains ambiguous. CDR3 length equals 12 residues. Germline lookup yields CDR1 MNHEY and CDR2 SVGAGI. V lost 6 bases to trimming and J lost 0 bases, with 6 bases between them.

J is TRBJ1-4 and V is TRBV25-1, with 9 bases fitting TRBD1. V shed 6 bases and J 3 bases; nucleotides not matched to a gene: 2. There are 14 residues in the CDR3. In germline, CDR1 is MGHDK, CDR2 SYGVNS. The DNA for the CDR3 is TGTGCCAGCAGACAGGGGGCACCTAATGAAAAACTGTTTTTT. It is translated as CASRQGAPNEKLFF. The full variable domain, its missing parts supplied by reference TRBV25-1 and TRBJ1-4, is EADIYQTPRYLVIGTGKKITLECSQTMGHDKMYWYQQDPGMELHLIHYSYGVNSTEKGDLSSESTVSRIRTEHFPLTLESARPSHTSQYLCASRQGAPNEKLFFGSGTQLSVL.

J is TRBJ2-7 and V is TRBV19; D remains ambiguous. CDR1 is LNHDA and CDR2 is SQIVND in the germline V gene (reference sequence). The CDR3 length is 14 residues. V was clipped by 3 bases and J by 3 bases, with 12 bases between them. In nucleotides, the CDR3 is TGTGCCAGTAGTATGACCAATGCCTTCTACGAGCAGTACTTC. This translates into CASSMTNAFYEQYF. The entire variable domain, with the rest obtained from reference TRBV19 and TRBJ2-7, is as follows: DGGITQSPKYLFRKEGQNVTLSCEQNLNHDAMYWYRQDPGQGLRLIYYSQIVNDFQKGDIAEGYSVSREKKESFPLTVTSAQKNPTAFYLCASSMTNAFYEQYFGPGTRLTVT.

V usage is TRBV6-5 and J usage is TRBJ2-7, with 9 bases that match TRBD2. The CDR3 runs to 14 residues. CDR1 is MNHEY and CDR2 is SVGAGI in the germline V gene. The V segment lost 8 bases and the J segment 4 bases; nucleotides outside the gene matches: 9. The CDR3, as DNA: TGTGCCAGCGGGGTAGCGGGAGTCGGGTACGAGCAGTACTTC. Residues: CASGVAGVGYEQYF.

The chain carries TRBV10-3 and TRBJ1-3, with TRBD1 matching over 7 bases. V lost 7 bases, J lost 4 bases, and 4 bases stayed unmatched. The CDR3 sequence is 13 residues long. Per the germline V gene, CDR1 is ENHRY and CDR2 is SYGVKD. CDR3 region: CAITQDRGNTIYF. CDR3 sequence (DNA): TGTGCCATCACGCAGGACAGGGGAAACACCATATATTTT.

J is TRBJ2-7 and V is TRBV20-1, with TRBD1 matching over 7 bases. Germline trimming cut 7 bases from V and 2 bases from J; bases unmatched to any gene: 2. In germline, CDR1 is DFQATT, CDR2 SNEGSKA (reference sequence). CDR3 length: 11 amino acids. The CDR3 DNA follows: TGCAGTGTCGGGACAGCCTACGAGCAGTACTTC. Residues: CSVGTAYEQYF.

The chain recombines TRBV10-3 with TRBJ2-1, with 10 bases fitting TRBD2. The CDR3 runs 16 residues. With V trimmed by 6 bases and J by 4 bases, 9 bases remained unmatched. Germline assignment: CDR1 ENHRY and CDR2 SYGVKD. CDR3 sequence reads: CAISLISSGGYNEQFF. The CDR3, as DNA: TGTGCCATCAGCCTTATCTCTAGCGGGGGTTACAATGAGCAGTTCTTC.

In its sample, this clone was seen once. The chain uses TRBV5-4 and TRBJ2-2; 12 bases align to TRBD2. Germline V gene sequence: CDR1 SGHNT, CDR2 YYREEE (reference sequence). The trim removed 2 bases at V and 6 bases at J, leaving 5 bases unmatched. This CDR3 is 16 amino acids long. Here the CDR3 reads CASSFRLAGDPGELFF. In DNA form, the CDR3 reads TGTGCCAGCAGCTTCCGACTAGCGGGAGACCCCGGGGAGCTGTTTTTT.

This clone was seen once. This chain links TRBV5-6 with TRBJ1-2; 7 nucleotides agree with TRBD1. The V gene's germline CDR1 is SGHDT and CDR2 YYEEEE. V shed 1 base, J shed 8 bases, and the junction held 8 bases outside the gene matches. The CDR3 runs to 14 residues. The CDR3 coding sequence is TGTGCCAGCAGCTTGAAGGAAGGGGGCCACGGCTACACCTTC. Translation gives CASSLKEGGHGYTF.

In its sample, this clone was seen once. The chain is built from TRBV2 and TRBJ2-3; D call uncertain. CDR3 length: 12 residues. Germline lookup yields CDR1 SNHLY and CDR2 FYNNEI. The V end lost 8 bases, the J end lost 3 bases, and 9 bases lay between the germline ends. The CDR3 is CASCVATDTQYF. CDR3 nucleotide sequence: TGTGCCAGCTGCGTAGCTACAGATACGCAGTATTTT.

The chain uses TRBV5-1 and TRBJ2-7; 7 bases agree with TRBD1. J lost 3 bases, V lost 4 bases, and 7 bases had no gene match. CDR3 length equals 14 residues. Germline V gene lookup returns CDR1 SGHRS and CDR2 YFSETQ. CDR3 sequence: CASSAQTGSYEQYF. The CDR3 coding sequence is TGCGCCAGCAGCGCCCAGACAGGGAGCTACGAGCAGTACTTC.

The V call is TRBV5-1, the J call TRBJ2-7; TRBD1 aligns across 7 bases. V was pared by 2 bases and J by 4 bases, with 9 bases of the junction left unmatched. This CDR3 comprises 15 residues. From germline, CDR1 is SGHRS and CDR2 YFSETQ. CDR3 sequence reads: CASSFTGVQVYEQYF. DNA for the CDR3: TGCGCCAGCAGCTTTACAGGGGTGCAAGTTTACGAGCAGTACTTC.

In regard to this clone: One junction end disagrees with the germline gene, perhaps due to a read error. V gene TRBV5-6 combines with J gene TRBJ1-5; a possible D gene is TRBD1 (5 bases). The CDR3 has 15 amino acids. From germline, CDR1 is SGHDT and CDR2 YYEEEE. The CDR3 sequence is CASSLGWGSSQPQHF. In DNA, the CDR3 is TGTGCCAGCAGCCTGGGCTGGGGGAGCAGTCAGCCCCAGCATTTT.

The chain carries TRBV5-8 and TRBJ1-4; D is possibly TRBD1 (5 bases). The CDR3 extends over 17 amino acids. The germline gives CDR1 SGHTS, CDR2 YDEGEE. V was clipped by 3 bases and J by 8 bases, with 23 bases between them. CDR3 loop: CASSSDQDRQQAEKLFF. CDR3 coding DNA: TGTGCCAGCAGCTCGGACCAAGACAGACAGCAAGCGGAAAAACTGTTTTTT.

V and J are TRBV29-1 and TRBJ1-5; 10 bases map to TRBD1. Germline CDR1 reads SQVTM; CDR2 reads ANQGSEA. This CDR3 comprises 13 residues. CDR3 sequence: CARTGGLNQPQHF. As DNA, the CDR3 is TGCGCTCGGACAGGGGGGCTCAATCAGCCCCAGCATTTT.

The chain has TRBV2 and TRBJ2-5, with 13 bases fitting TRBD2. The germline V gene encodes CDR1 SNHLY and CDR2 FYNNEI. This CDR3 is built from 15 residues. J lost 5 bases, V lost 5 bases, and 5 bases had no gene match. The CDR3 protein is CASSNLLAGGETQYF. DNA of the CDR3: TGTGCCAGCAGTAACTTACTAGCGGGAGGGGAGACCCAGTACTTC.

The chain recombines TRBV9 with TRBJ2-1; 11 bases align to TRBD2. The CDR3 runs 17 residues. The J segment lost 7 bases and the V segment lost 4 bases, leaving 13 bases of the junction unmatched. Germline V gene data show CDR1 as SGDLS and CDR2 as YYNGEE. Here the CDR3 reads CASSSTLAGVQGNEQFF. DNA for the CDR3: TGTGCCAGCAGCTCAACACTAGCGGGAGTACAGGGTAATGAGCAGTTCTTC.

The V gene is TRBV28, the J gene TRBJ1-2; 8 bases are shared with TRBD1. Per the germline V gene, CDR1 is MDHEN and CDR2 is SYDVKM. V shed 5 bases and J 6 bases; nucleotides not matched to a gene: 2. CDR3 size: 12 residues. CDR3 loop: CASSQDRDGYTF. CDR3 nucleotide sequence: TGTGCCAGCAGTCAGGACAGGGATGGCTACACCTTC.

This chain links TRBV9 with TRBJ2-1; 10 bases agree with TRBD1. The CDR3 consists of 15 residues. In germline, CDR1 is SGDLS, CDR2 YYNGEE. V shed 3 bases and J 4 bases; nucleotides not matched to a gene: 4. The CDR3 DNA follows: TGTGCCAGCAGCGGACAGGGGGCATTATACAATGAGCAGTTCTTC. This encodes CASSGQGALYNEQFF.

The genes are TRBV10-3 and TRBJ2-3, with D unclear. The CDR3 has 13 residues. The germline V gene encodes CDR1 ENHRY and CDR2 SYGVKD. V shed 8 bases and J shed 2 bases, with 11 bases lying between them. The CDR3 region has the DNA TGTGCCATCTCGGTAGGAGTCACAGATACGCAGTATTTT. Translated, it gives CAISVGVTDTQYF.

This chain joins TRBV19 and TRBJ1-2; TRBD1 might be the D (6 bases). This CDR3 region has 15 residues. Trimming removed 5 bases from V and 1 base from J, with 14 bases in between. CDR1 is LNHDA and CDR2 is SQIVND in the germline V gene (reference sequence). The CDR3 protein is CASSPPGTINYGYTF. The DNA of the CDR3 is TGTGCCAGTAGTCCTCCAGGGACAATTAACTATGGCTACACCTTC. Variable domain in full (rest from reference TRBV19 and TRBJ1-2): DGGITQSPKYLFRKEGQNVTLSCEQNLNHDAMYWYRQDPGQGLRLIYYSQIVNDFQKGDIAEGYSVSREKKESFPLTVTSAQKNPTAFYLCASSPPGTINYGYTFGSGTRLTVV.

The CDR3 nucleotides are TGTGCCAGCAGTTACCCGGGTGGGGACTATGGCTACACCTTC. As protein: CASSYPGGDYGYTF. The chain recombines TRBV6-5 with TRBJ1-2; D gene unclear. Trimming removed 2 bases at V and 3 bases at J, with 10 bases between. Germline CDR1 reads MNHEY; CDR2 reads SVGAGI. This CDR3 is built from 14 residues.